Described below is a single T cell receptor (beta chain) sequence and its context. Sequenced patients had shown CD8+CD57+ cell expansion by flow cytometry. This CDR3 has 16 residues. The V gene's germline CDR1 is SGHVS and CDR2 FNYEAQ. With 5 bases removed from V and 7 bases from J, the gap between germline ends came to 23 bases. Genomic DNA constituted the template upon which TCR beta VDJ and CDR3 profiling was performed. Each CDR3 protein is one row after TCRdb ran MiXCR on the reads. The sample shows hundreds of thousands of distinct CDR3 sequences, about a third of them seen only once. The sample belongs to a study of CD8+CD57+ T cells in acquired aplastic anemia.

The TCR comes from a human donor with aplastic anemia. V usage is TRBV7-6 and J usage is TRBJ1-2; weak D call: TRBD1 (6 bases). Sequencing was done on a sample of sorted CD4+, CD8+, or CD8+CD57+ T cells (not recorded which) from PBMCs. The DNA for the CDR3 is TGTGCCAGCAGCCGCGGTGACCGCAGGGGCGGTTTTGGCTACACCTTC. Its translation is CASSRGDRRGGFGYTF.